The present entry profiles one T cell receptor beta chain with its context. This CDR3 has 12 amino acids. CDR1 is SGHRS, CDR2 YFSETQ, per germline. Trimming stripped 3 bases from V and 7 bases from J, with 8 bases between. The sample belongs to a study of OX40 agonist ivuxolimab in advanced cancers. Clones were read by immunoSEQ multiplex PCR, and TCRdb kept only the in-frame ones, dropping some. Of tens of thousands of clones in the sample, about nine tenths were seen once. The gene calls are TRBV5-1 and TRBJ2-1; no reliable D call. The sample consisted of CD4+ or CD8+ T cells sorted from blood, taken in a trial of the OX40 agonist ivuxolimab. The TCR sequence derives from an adult with an advanced solid tumor such as melanoma, head and neck, liver or kidney cancer. The CDR3 DNA is TGCGCCAGCAGCTGGGCCGGAAATGAGCAGTTCTTC. Its protein product is CASSWAGNEQFF.